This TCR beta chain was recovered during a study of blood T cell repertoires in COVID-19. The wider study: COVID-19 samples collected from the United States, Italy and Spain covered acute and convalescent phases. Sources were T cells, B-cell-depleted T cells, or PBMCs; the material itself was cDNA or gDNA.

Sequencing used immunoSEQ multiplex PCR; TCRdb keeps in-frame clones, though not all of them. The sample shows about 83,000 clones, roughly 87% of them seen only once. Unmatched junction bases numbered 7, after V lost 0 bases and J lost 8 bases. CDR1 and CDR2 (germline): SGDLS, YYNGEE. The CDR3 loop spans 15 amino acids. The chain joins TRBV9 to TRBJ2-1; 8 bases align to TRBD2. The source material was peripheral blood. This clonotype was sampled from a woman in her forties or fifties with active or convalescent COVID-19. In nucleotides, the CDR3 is TGTGCCAGCAGCGTAGAACGGGGGGGCGCGGATGAGCAGTTCTTC. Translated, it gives CASSVERGGADEQFF.